Listed below are T cell receptor beta chains from one sample, sequenced in a study of shared clonotypes between healthy human individuals. Measured with immunoSEQ multiplex PCR; TCRdb has only the in-frame clones, and not every one. The table shows 2,100,000 or so clones, with roughly 95% occurring only once. The specimen was naive CD4+ T cells sorted from blood. The receptors were gathered from a man aged 18 to 29 in good health. The CDR3 runs from the conserved cysteine through the conserved F or W. D genes are given only for firm matches. Clone size is given for some rows only: seen once, a few or many times, or a class if the clone is expanded.

cdr3_length	clone_size	j_call	v_call	d_call	cdr3_aa	cdr3_nt
14	NA	TRBJ2-1	TRBV10-1	TRBD2	CASSPGLAGVEQFF	TGCGCCAGCTCTCCGGGACTAGCGGGAGTTGAGCAGTTCTTC
14	NA	TRBJ2-5	TRBV4-1	TRBD2	CASSQSSGGETQYF	TGCGCCAGCAGCCAATCTAGCGGAGGGGAGACCCAGTACTTC
12	NA	TRBJ2-2	TRBV30	NA	CAWSGAGGELFF	TGTGCCTGGAGTGGAGCCGGAGGGGAGCTGTTTTTT
14	NA	TRBJ2-2	TRBV10-1	TRBD2	CASSGRAATGELFF	TGCGCCAGTAGCGGGAGGGCAGCCACCGGGGAGCTGTTTTTT
16	NA	TRBJ1-1	TRBV10-3	NA	CAISESPAWLVTEAFF	TGTGCCATCAGTGAGTCGCCGGCGTGGTTAGTCACTGAAGCTTTCTTT
14	NA	TRBJ2-2	TRBV6-1	NA	CASSVVRSTGELFF	TGTGCCAGCAGTGTAGTACGGTCCACCGGGGAGCTGTTTTTT
15	NA	TRBJ2-2	TRBV5-1	TRBD1	CASARGTGDGGELFF	TGCGCCAGCGCCAGGGGGACAGGGGACGGCGGGGAGCTGTTTTTT
17	NA	TRBJ2-5	TRBV11-2	TRBD2	CASSTGLAGGPRETQYF	TGTGCCAGCAGCACGGGACTAGCGGGAGGGCCGAGGGAGACCCAGTACTTC
16	NA	TRBJ2-1	TRBV4-1	TRBD2	CASSRRLAGPNNEQFF	TGCGCCAGCAGCCGCCGCCTAGCGGGACCGAACAATGAGCAGTTCTTC
13	NA	TRBJ2-7	TRBV5-1	TRBD2	CASSLSGTYEQYF	TGCGCCAGCAGCTTAAGCGGGACCTACGAGCAGTACTTC
13	once	TRBJ1-5	TRBV11-2	NA	CASSDDLTQPQHF	TGTGCCAGCAGCGACGACTTAACTCAGCCCCAGCATTTT
14	NA	TRBJ2-7	TRBV10-2	NA	CASRDLLPLYEQYF	TGCGCCAGCAGGGACCTCCTCCCCCTCTACGAGCAGTACTTC
12	NA	TRBJ1-1	TRBV27	NA	CASRGVGTEAFF	TGTGCCAGCAGGGGGGTTGGCACTGAAGCTTTCTTT
14	NA	TRBJ2-5	TRBV2	NA	CASSADRWAETQYF	TGTGCCAGCAGTGCTGACAGGTGGGCGGAGACCCAGTACTTC
9	NA	TRBJ2-7	TRBV20-1	NA	CSARSEQYF	TGCAGTGCTAGAAGCGAGCAGTACTTC
14	NA	TRBJ1-1	TRBV19	TRBD1	CASSKTGLGTEAFF	TGTGCCAGTAGTAAGACAGGGTTGGGCACTGAAGCTTTCTTT
15	NA	TRBJ1-1	TRBV5-1	NA	CASSFTQGSNTEAFF	TGCGCCAGCAGCTTCACCCAGGGGTCGAACACTGAAGCTTTCTTT
19	NA	TRBJ2-6	TRBV30	TRBD2	CAWSLGRLAGGKGANVLTF	TGTGCCTGGAGTTTGGGTAGACTAGCGGGAGGAAAAGGGGCCAACGTCCTGACTTTC
13	NA	TRBJ1-5	TRBV19	TRBD1	CASLDRGLQPQHF	TGTGCCAGTTTGGACAGGGGGCTTCAGCCCCAGCATTTT
13	NA	TRBJ1-6	TRBV30	TRBD1	CAWRGQYNSPLHF	TGTGCCTGGAGGGGACAGTATAATTCACCCCTCCACTTT
15	once	TRBJ2-3	TRBV5-6	NA	CASSLGQRKTDTQYF	TGTGCCAGCAGCTTGGGACAGCGGAAGACAGATACGCAGTATTTT
14	NA	TRBJ1-2	TRBV28	NA	CASLRGGVESGYTF	TGTGCCAGCTTGCGAGGGGGGGTCGAAAGTGGCTACACCTTC
15	NA	TRBJ1-2	TRBV5-6	NA	CASSLAGRFNYGYTF	TGTGCCAGCAGCTTGGCCGGCCGGTTTAACTATGGCTACACCTTC
13	NA	TRBJ2-7	TRBV2	TRBD1	CASGRDRGYEQYF	TGTGCCAGCGGGCGGGACAGGGGCTACGAGCAGTACTTC
14	NA	TRBJ2-3	TRBV6-4	NA	CASSEAGSSHTQYF	TGTGCCAGCAGTGAGGCAGGTAGTTCACATACGCAGTATTTT
16	NA	TRBJ1-6	TRBV5-1	NA	CASSAGGPGYNSPLHF	TGCGCCAGCAGCGCTGGAGGGCCAGGGTACAATTCACCCCTCCACTTT
12	NA	TRBJ2-1	TRBV9	NA	CASSGIGNEQFF	TGTGCCAGCAGCGGTATAGGCAATGAGCAGTTCTTC
14	NA	TRBJ1-4	TRBV5-1	NA	CASSLVAGNEKLFF	TGCGCCAGCAGCTTGGTAGCGGGAAATGAAAAACTGTTTTTT
16	NA	TRBJ2-3	TRBV11-2	NA	CASSLVLGSPTDTQYF	TGTGCCAGCAGCTTAGTTCTCGGGAGCCCCACAGATACGCAGTATTTT
14	NA	TRBJ1-4	TRBV29-1	TRBD1	CSVELGQGGEKLFF	TGCAGCGTTGAACTGGGACAGGGTGGTGAAAAACTGTTTTTT
14	NA	TRBJ2-1	TRBV10-1	NA	CASSGVSGWDEQFF	TGCGCCAGCAGCGGGGTTTCTGGGTGGGATGAGCAGTTCTTC
16	NA	TRBJ1-2	TRBV6-6	TRBD1	CASSPFGQGARKGYTF	TGTGCCAGCAGCCCCTTCGGACAGGGGGCGAGGAAAGGCTACACCTTC
18	NA	TRBJ2-2	TRBV15	TRBD2	CATSGWTSGWENTGELFF	TGTGCCACCAGCGGGTGGACTAGCGGGTGGGAGAACACCGGGGAGCTGTTTTTT
13	NA	TRBJ1-2	TRBV10-1	NA	CASSESGAYGYTF	TGCGCCAGCAGTGAGTCCGGGGCCTATGGCTACACCTTC
16	NA	TRBJ1-1	TRBV5-1	NA	CASSLAPGRWNTEAFF	TGCGCCAGCAGCTTGGCCCCAGGGAGGTGGAACACTGAAGCTTTCTTT
17	NA	TRBJ2-6	TRBV18	NA	CASSREAAQSGANVLTF	TGTGCCAGCTCACGTGAGGCAGCCCAGTCTGGGGCCAACGTCCTGACTTTC
15	NA	TRBJ1-1	TRBV18	NA	CASSPPAGGNTEAFF	TGTGCCAGCTCACCACCGGCAGGAGGGAACACTGAAGCTTTCTTT
12	NA	TRBJ1-1	TRBV6-5	TRBD1	CASIPYRGEAFF	TGTGCCAGCATTCCTTACAGGGGTGAAGCTTTCTTT
14	NA	TRBJ2-1	TRBV5-4	NA	CASSLVGSYNEQFF	TGTGCCAGCAGCTTGGTGGGCTCCTACAATGAGCAGTTCTTC
12	NA	TRBJ2-5	TRBV5-1	NA	CASSLETETQYF	TGCGCCAGCAGCTTGGAAACCGAGACCCAGTACTTC
13	NA	TRBJ1-5	TRBV2	TRBD1	CASRDRPDQPQHF	TGTGCCAGCCGGGACAGACCGGATCAGCCCCAGCATTTT
16	NA	TRBJ1-1	TRBV7-2	NA	CASSARTGAERVEAFF	TGTGCCAGCAGCGCACGTACGGGGGCGGAACGGGTCGAAGCTTTCTTT
12	once	TRBJ1-2	TRBV6-1	TRBD1	CASADRGYGYTF	TGTGCCAGCGCGGACAGGGGCTATGGCTACACCTTC
17	NA	TRBJ2-3	TRBV28	TRBD2	CASSLFLAGRAGDTQYF	TGTGCCAGCAGTTTATTTCTAGCGGGGAGGGCCGGGGATACGCAGTATTTT
16	NA	TRBJ2-3	TRBV5-6	NA	CASSQQVHLPTDTQYF	TGTGCCAGCAGTCAACAGGTTCACTTACCCACAGATACGCAGTATTTT
13	few	TRBJ2-1	TRBV27	NA	CASSSGLDGVQFF	TGTGCCAGCAGTTCAGGACTGGACGGCGTGCAGTTCTTC
14	NA	TRBJ2-7	TRBV10-2	NA	CASTGFLGTGEQYF	TGCGCCAGCACAGGTTTCTTGGGAACGGGGGAGCAGTACTTC
13	NA	TRBJ1-2	TRBV6-6	TRBD1	CASRGTGGDGYTF	TGTGCCAGCAGGGGGACAGGGGGAGATGGCTACACCTTC
11	NA	TRBJ2-1	TRBV30	TRBD2	CASGGVNEQFF	TGTGCTAGCGGGGGAGTCAATGAGCAGTTCTTC
13	NA	TRBJ2-7	TRBV5-6	NA	CASSLERRGEQYF	TGTGCCAGCAGCTTGGAGCGTCGGGGCGAGCAGTACTTC
15	NA	TRBJ2-7	TRBV11-2	NA	CASSLAPGGTYEQYF	TGTGCCAGCAGCTTAGCCCCGGGGGGCACCTACGAGCAGTACTTC
14	NA	TRBJ1-2	TRBV5-6	TRBD1	CASDHFARGLGYTF	TGTGCCAGCGACCATTTTGCCAGGGGGCTTGGCTACACCTTC